The rows below give T cell receptor beta chains drawn from one sample of a study of immune cell composition in non-small cell lung cancer. Sequenced by immunoSEQ multiplex PCR; TCRdb stores in-frame clones only, minus some. The table lists several thousand clones, 78% of them singletons. The sample was lung tumor tissue. The source of these receptors is a human donor with non-small cell lung cancer. CDR3s leave out the opening cysteine and the closing phenylalanine or tryptophan. A D gene is named only where the DNA matches it firmly.

TRBJ2-4	TRBV5-1	14	TRBD1	ASSLGTGGDKNIQY
TRBJ2-7	TRBV30	13	TRBD2	AWSVGGRAGDEQY
TRBJ1-2	TRBV5-6	14	.	ASSFFETGTNYGYT
TRBJ2-1	TRBV20-1	8	.	SAGREWQF
TRBJ1-2	TRBV7-2	11	.	ASSPGGPYGYT
TRBJ1-1	TRBV18	11	.	ASSGEMNTEAF
TRBJ2-7	TRBV28	13	TRBD2	ASRGLAGVLLEQY
TRBJ2-3	TRBV28	13	.	ASSKQGRSTDTQY
TRBJ1-5	TRBV19	12	TRBD1	ASQEGQLYQPQH
TRBJ2-7	TRBV9	11	.	ASSSQTGNEQY
TRBJ2-5	TRBV2	11	.	ASTGQLAREQY
TRBJ1-2	TRBV9	12	.	ASSPRTANYGYT
TRBJ1-5	TRBV7-2	14	TRBD1	ASSFPGQGQNQPQH
TRBJ2-3	TRBV2	15	TRBD2	ASSEASTSSAPDTQY
TRBJ1-1	TRBV19	12	TRBD1	ATLPGQVNTEAF
TRBJ1-4	TRBV7-9	13	.	ASSLGGAQIEKLF
TRBJ2-5	TRBV4-1	13	TRBD2	ASRRGLAGEETQY